The present TCR beta chain was sequenced within a study of CD8+ T cells in alopecia areata. As for treatment: oral pan-JAK inhibitor, 5-10 mg twice daily. Extracted from the samples, RNA was reverse transcribed into cDNA to serve as the sequencing template. Produced via immunoSEQ multiplex PCR; TCRdb's table is partial and in-frame only. This repertoire shows some 200,000 clones, around 43% found once; its top ten account for around 2.5%. In germline, CDR1 is ENHRY, CDR2 SYGVKD. V lost 4 bases to trimming and J lost 6 bases; unmatched junction nucleotides: 5. The CDR3 is 15 residues long. Study results and limitations: In scalp and blood, many expanded lesional clones persisted during tofacitinib.

This clone was recorded once. Its antigen remains unknown. Sequenced here: CD4+ T cells sorted from blood, sampled at roughly week 36, from a patient treated with tofacitinib. This sequence was found in a human donor with alopecia areata. The chain combines TRBV10-3 with TRBJ2-3; 12 bases align to TRBD2. CDR3 sequence: CAISGTSGTSDTQYF. The CDR3 DNA is TGTGCCATCAGTGGGACTAGCGGGACATCGGATACGCAGTATTTT.